One and the same sample provided the 6 T cell receptor beta chains below, sequenced in a study of cytomegalovirus exposure and HLA in healthy donors. Vbeta (60) and Jbeta (13) primers were used in the PCR. Profiling relied on immunoSEQ multiplex PCR, and the TCRdb table lists in-frame clones only, not all of them. The data hold under 200,000 clones, with roughly 70% observed a single time. The sample consisted of PBMCs. These receptors all come from a woman between 40 and 50 years old in good health and CMV-seropositive.

The chain links TRBV9 to TRBJ1-3; D perhaps matches TRBD1 (6 bases). Trimming removed 2 bases at V and 0 bases at J, with 12 bases between. CDR1 and CDR2 (germline): SGDLS, YYNGEE. This CDR3 is 16 amino acids long. CDR3: CASSVGQILSGNTIYF. CDR3 nucleotides: TGTGCCAGCAGCGTCGGACAGATCCTCTCTGGAAACACCATATATTTT.

The chain uses TRBV2 and TRBJ2-3; D gene uncertain. This CDR3 region has 13 residues. The V gene lost 7 bases and the J gene lost 1 base, with 9 bases spanning the gap. The germline gives CDR1 SNHLY, CDR2 FYNNEI. The CDR3 loop is CASKDTGTDTQYF. As DNA, the CDR3 is TGTGCCAGCAAAGACACCGGCACAGATACGCAGTATTTT.

This clone was detected once. The rearrangement uses TRBV7-9 and TRBJ1-3, with no clear D. CDR3 length: 13 amino acids. In germline, CDR1 is SEHNR, CDR2 FQNEAQ (reference sequence). The V end was cut by 9 bases, the J end by 0 bases, with 9 bases between. The CDR3 DNA reads TGTGCCAGTTCTGCGGTCTCTGGAAACACCATATATTTT. It encodes CASSAVSGNTIYF.

This chain joins TRBV10-3 and TRBJ2-5; a weak D match, TRBD1 (7 bases). The CDR3 is 16 amino acids. Trimming took 3 bases from V and 1 from J, leaving 15 bases between them. Germline CDR1 is ENHRY and CDR2 is SYGVKD. CDR3 region: CAISDGGTAAQETQYF. CDR3 DNA sequence: TGTGCCATCAGTGATGGGGGGACAGCCGCCCAAGAGACCCAGTACTTC.

The rearrangement uses TRBV5-4 and TRBJ1-6; 8 bases map to TRBD1. Per the germline V gene, CDR1 is SGHNT and CDR2 is YYREEE (reference sequence). The CDR3 extends over 15 amino acids. Trimming removed 0 bases from V and 9 bases from J; junction bases left unmatched: 5. The CDR3 nucleotides read TGTGCCAGCAGCTTGGTTGATGACAGGGGTTCACCCCTCCACTTT. It is translated as CASSLVDDRGSPLHF. Full variable domain (outside the CDR3, taken from reference TRBV5-4 and TRBJ1-6): ETGVTQSPTHLIKTRGQQVTLRCSSQSGHNTVSWYQQALGQGPQFIFQYYREEENGRGNFPPRFSGLQFPNYSSELNVNALELDDSALYLCASSLVDDRGSPLHFGNGTRLTVT.

The J gene is TRBJ1-4, the V gene TRBV2; D is perhaps TRBD1 (6 bases). The V and J ends lost 4 bases and 4 bases respectively, with 10 bases between them. Germline V CDR1 and CDR2: SNHLY, FYNNEI. This CDR3 region has 14 residues. The CDR3 loop is CASSAGTSNEKLFF. In DNA form, the CDR3 reads TGTGCCAGCAGTGCCGGGACAAGTAATGAAAAACTGTTTTTT. Looking up the rest from reference TRBV2 and TRBJ1-4 gives the full variable domain: EPEVTQTPSHQVTQMGQEVILRCVPISNHLYFYWYRQILGQKVEFLVSFYNNEISEKSEIFDDQFSVERPDGSNFTLKIRSTKLEDSAMYFCASSAGTSNEKLFFGSGTQLSVL.